Listed here is a single T cell receptor beta chain. Its antigen is not known. The PCR had 60 Vbeta and 13 Jbeta primers. Sequenced by immunoSEQ multiplex PCR; TCRdb stores in-frame clones only, minus some. The sample includes about 120,000 clones, roughly four fifths of them seen just once. While unrecorded immune exposures were likely, the donors were nominally healthy when sampled. These data belong to a study of cytomegalovirus exposure and HLA in healthy donors. Study conclusions and caveats: In presence/absence analyses, roughly uniform sequencing depth across donors was assumed. Relative to equally common others, HLA-associated TCR beta chains showed greater clonal expansion in a later analysis.

The germline gives CDR1 MNHEY, CDR2 SVGAGI. Trimming removed 5 bases from V and 4 bases from J, with 12 bases in between. The CDR3 is 14 amino acids. The source material was PBMCs. The source of this sequence is a middle-aged man in good health and CMV-seronegative. The rearrangement joins TRBV6-5 to TRBJ1-3; a weak D match, TRBD1 (6 bases). The CDR3 spells CASSETGYGNTIYF. The CDR3 nucleotides read TGTGCCAGCAGTGAAACAGGGTACGGAAACACCATATATTTT.